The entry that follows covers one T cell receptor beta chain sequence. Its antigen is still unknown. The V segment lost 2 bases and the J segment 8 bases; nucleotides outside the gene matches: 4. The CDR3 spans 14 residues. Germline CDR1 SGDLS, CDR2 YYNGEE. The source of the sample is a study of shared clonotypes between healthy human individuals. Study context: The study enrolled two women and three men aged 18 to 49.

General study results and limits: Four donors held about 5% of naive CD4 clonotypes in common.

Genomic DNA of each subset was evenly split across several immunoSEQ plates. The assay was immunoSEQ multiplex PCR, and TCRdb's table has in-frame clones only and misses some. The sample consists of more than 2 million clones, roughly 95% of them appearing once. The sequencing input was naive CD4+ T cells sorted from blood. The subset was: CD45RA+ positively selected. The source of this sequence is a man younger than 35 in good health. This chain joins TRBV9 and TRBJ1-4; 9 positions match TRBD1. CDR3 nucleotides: TGTGCCAGCAGCGTCGACAGGGGGTACGAAAAACTGTTTTTT. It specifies CASSVDRGYEKLFF.